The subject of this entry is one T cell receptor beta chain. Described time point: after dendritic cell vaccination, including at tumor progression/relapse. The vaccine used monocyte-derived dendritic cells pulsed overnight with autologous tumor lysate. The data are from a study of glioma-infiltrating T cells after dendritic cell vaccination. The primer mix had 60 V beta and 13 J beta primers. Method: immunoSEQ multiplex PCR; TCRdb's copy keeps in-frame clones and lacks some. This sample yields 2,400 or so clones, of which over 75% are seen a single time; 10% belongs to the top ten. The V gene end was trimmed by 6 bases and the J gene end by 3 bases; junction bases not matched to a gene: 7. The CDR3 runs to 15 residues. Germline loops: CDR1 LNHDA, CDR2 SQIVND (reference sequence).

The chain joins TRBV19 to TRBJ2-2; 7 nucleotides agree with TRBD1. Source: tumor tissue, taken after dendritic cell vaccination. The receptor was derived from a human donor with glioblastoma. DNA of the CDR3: TGTGCCAGTAGCCCCGGGACAGCCTACACCGGGGAGCTGTTTTTT. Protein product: CASSPGTAYTGELFF.